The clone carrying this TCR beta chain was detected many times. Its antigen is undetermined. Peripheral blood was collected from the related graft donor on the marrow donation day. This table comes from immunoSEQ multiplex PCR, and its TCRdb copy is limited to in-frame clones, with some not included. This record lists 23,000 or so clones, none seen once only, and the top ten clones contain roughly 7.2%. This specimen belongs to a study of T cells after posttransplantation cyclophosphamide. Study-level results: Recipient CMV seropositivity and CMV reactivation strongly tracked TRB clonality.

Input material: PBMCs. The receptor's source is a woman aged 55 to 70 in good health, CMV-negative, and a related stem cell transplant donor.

The DNA for the CDR3 is TGTGCCAGCAGCCCTACGGCCGGGACAGGAAGCGAGCAGTTCTTC. Amino acid sequence: CASSPTAGTGSEQFF. V is TRBV14 and J is TRBJ2-1; 8 bases map to TRBD1. The CDR3 runs 15 residues. Germline V gives CDR1 SGHDN, CDR2 FVKESK. The V and J ends lost 4 bases and 10 bases, in that order; junction bases with no gene match: 12.